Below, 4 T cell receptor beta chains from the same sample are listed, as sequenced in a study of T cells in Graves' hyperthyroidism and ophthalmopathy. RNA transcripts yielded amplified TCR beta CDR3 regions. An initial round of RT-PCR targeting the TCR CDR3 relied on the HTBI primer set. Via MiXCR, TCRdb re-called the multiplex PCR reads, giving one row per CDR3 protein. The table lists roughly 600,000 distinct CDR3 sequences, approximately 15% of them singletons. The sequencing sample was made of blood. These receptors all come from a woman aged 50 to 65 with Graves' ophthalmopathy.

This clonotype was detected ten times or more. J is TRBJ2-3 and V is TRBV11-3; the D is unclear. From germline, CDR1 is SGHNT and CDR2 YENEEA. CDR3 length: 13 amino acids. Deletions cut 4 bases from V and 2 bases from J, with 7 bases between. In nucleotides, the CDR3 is TGTGCCAGCAGCTCCCCCTTCACAGATACGCAGTATTTT. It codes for CASSSPFTDTQYF.

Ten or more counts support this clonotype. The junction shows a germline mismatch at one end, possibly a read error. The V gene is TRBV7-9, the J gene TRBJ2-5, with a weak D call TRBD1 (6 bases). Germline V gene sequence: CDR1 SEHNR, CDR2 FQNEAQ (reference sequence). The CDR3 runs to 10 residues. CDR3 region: CASARGPGNF. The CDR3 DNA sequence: TGTGCCAGCGCCAGGGGACCGGGCAACTTC.

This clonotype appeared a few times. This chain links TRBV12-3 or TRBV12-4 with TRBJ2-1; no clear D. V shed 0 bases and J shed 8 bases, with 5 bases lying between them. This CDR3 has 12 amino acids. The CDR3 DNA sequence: TGTGCCAGCAGTTTAGCAGCACATGAGCAGTTCTTC. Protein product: CASSLAAHEQFF.

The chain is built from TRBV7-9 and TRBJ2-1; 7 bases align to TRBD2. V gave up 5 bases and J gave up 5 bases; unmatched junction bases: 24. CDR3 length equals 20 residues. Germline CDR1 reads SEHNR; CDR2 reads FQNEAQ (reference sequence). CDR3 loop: CASSHRLSGGSYVQHNEQFF. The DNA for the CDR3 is TGTGCCAGCAGCCACCGCCTTTCTGGCGGGAGTTATGTTCAGCACAATGAGCAGTTCTTC.